Shown below are 27 T cell receptor beta chains from a single sample sequenced in a study. One entry per CDR3 protein, called by TCRdb with MiXCR from the RT-PCR reads. The table has about 680,000 distinct CDR3 sequences, 14% seen once; the top ten hold about 3.9%. The material sequenced was memory CD4+ T cells from blood. The receptors stem from a female donor in good health, serving as a healthy control.

V and J are TRBV18 and TRBJ2-3; D tentatively fits TRBD1 or TRBD2 (6 bases each). Per the germline V gene, CDR1 is KGHSH and CDR2 is LQKENI. V lost 3 bases and J lost 4, with 17 bases in between. The CDR3 is made up of 16 amino acids. DNA of the CDR3: TGTGCCAGCTCACCGCAGGGGCGCGGGGCCCCAGATACGCAGTATTTT. Translation: CASSPQGRGAPDTQYF. Full variable domain (outside the CDR3, taken from reference TRBV18 and TRBJ2-3): NAGVMQNPRHLVRRRGQEARLRCSPMKGHSHVYWYRQLPEEGLKFMVYLQKENIIDESGMPKERFSAEFPKEGPSILRIQQVVRGDSAAYFCASSPQGRGAPDTQYFGPGTRLTVL.

The chain couples TRBV29-1 to TRBJ1-1; possible D gene TRBD1, 5 bases. Trimming shortened V by 4 bases and J by 0 bases, and 9 bases separated the two germline ends. CDR3 size: 13 residues. Germline V gene sequence: CDR1 SQVTM, CDR2 ANQGSEA. For the CDR3, the DNA is TGCAGCGTTGGCAAGGGACTGAACACTGAAGCTTTCTTT. It codes for CSVGKGLNTEAFF.

J is TRBJ2-2 and V is TRBV10-3; a possible D gene is TRBD2 (6 bases). The CDR3 is 15 amino acids. V was clipped by 5 bases and J by 4 bases, with 14 bases between them. Germline assignment: CDR1 ENHRY and CDR2 SYGVKD. The CDR3 reads CAISPGGVRTGELFF. The CDR3 DNA reads as TGTGCCATCAGTCCTGGCGGGGTTCGCACCGGGGAGCTGTTTTTT.

This clonotype has a handful of counts. The V and J genes are TRBV5-6 and TRBJ2-3, with 7 nucleotides matching TRBD2. The CDR3 has 16 residues. Unmatched junction bases numbered 7, after V lost 1 base and J lost 2 bases. Germline V gives CDR1 SGHDT, CDR2 YYEEEE. In nucleotides, the CDR3 is TGTGCCAGCAGCTTGCTGCCTAGCGGAGACACAGATACGCAGTATTTT. Residues: CASSLLPSGDTDTQYF.

The chain has TRBV28 and TRBJ2-1; TRBD2 aligns across 10 bases. This CDR3 is 14 amino acids long. From germline, CDR1 is MDHEN and CDR2 SYDVKM. Unmatched junction bases numbered 7, after V lost 7 bases and J lost 7 bases. The CDR3 coding sequence is TGTGCCAGCAAAATAGCGGGAGGACGGAATGAGCAGTTCTTC. The encoded protein is CASKIAGGRNEQFF. The whole variable domain, filled in from reference TRBV28 and TRBJ2-1, reads DVKVTQSSRYLVKRTGEKVFLECVQDMDHENMFWYRQDPGLGLRLIYFSYDVKMKEKGDIPEGYSVSREKKERFSLILESASTNQTSMYLCASKIAGGRNEQFFGPGTRLTVL.

This clonotype was found many times. The J gene is TRBJ2-1, the V gene TRBV27, with TRBD2 matching 11 bases. The CDR3 consists of 14 residues. Germline CDR1 is MNHEY and CDR2 is SMNVEV (reference sequence). V lost 10 bases and J lost 8; bases outside the gene matches: 10. For the CDR3, the DNA is TGTGCCACCCGCCGGACTAGCGGGTGGTATGAGCAGTTCTTC. As protein: CATRRTSGWYEQFF.

The chain combines TRBV28 with TRBJ1-2, with TRBD1 matching over 9 bases. Germline V lookup: CDR1 MDHEN, CDR2 SYDVKM. CDR3 length: 14 amino acids. V lost 6 bases, J lost 8 bases, and 10 bases stayed unmatched. CDR3 sequence: CASRTTGGGRGYTF. CDR3 in DNA: TGTGCCAGCAGAACAACAGGGGGCGGACGGGGCTACACCTTC.

This clonotype was observed at least ten times. The junction departs from germline at one end; a sequencing error may be responsible. V is TRBV4-3 and J is TRBJ2-1; either TRBD1 or TRBD2 may fit D (6 bases each). Germline values: CDR1 LGHNA, CDR2 YSLEER. This CDR3 comprises 13 residues. The CDR3 DNA follows: TGCGCCAGCAGCCAAGAGATATGGGCAGGGGAGGTCTTC. This translates into CASSQEIWAGEVF.

The chain joins TRBV28 to TRBJ1-6, with D tentatively TRBD1 (6 bases). The length of the CDR3 is 15 residues. Germline CDR1 is MDHEN and CDR2 is SYDVKM. Trimming removed 3 bases at V and 7 bases at J, with 13 bases between. The CDR3 is CASSFLTGENSPLHF. The CDR3 nucleotides are TGTGCCAGCAGTTTTTTGACAGGCGAAAATTCACCCCTCCACTTT.

This clonotype was seen many times. The rearrangement uses TRBV28 and TRBJ2-7; 7 bases align to TRBD1. V gave up 7 bases and J gave up 4 bases; unmatched junction bases: 10. Germline CDR1 reads MDHEN; CDR2 reads SYDVKM. This CDR3 has 14 amino acids. The CDR3 sequence is CASTKGQSPYEQYF. The CDR3 DNA follows: TGTGCCAGCACCAAGGGACAGTCCCCTTACGAGCAGTACTTC.

The chain links TRBV18 to TRBJ1-2; D call uncertain. CDR1 is KGHSH and CDR2 is LQKENI in the germline V gene. The length of the CDR3 is 13 residues. V was shortened by 2 bases and J by 13 bases, with 17 bases between the two germline ends. The CDR3 is CASSPTNPPSGTF. CDR3 sequence (DNA): TGTGCCAGCTCACCAACCAATCCCCCCAGTGGCACCTTC.

CDR3 in DNA: TGCAGTGCTAGAGATCAGTGGCTAGCGGGGGACACAGATACGCAGTATTTT. Amino acid sequence: CSARDQWLAGDTDTQYF. The chain carries TRBV20-1 and TRBJ2-3, with 10 bases that match TRBD2. V was pared by 0 bases and J by 2 bases, with 8 bases of the junction left unmatched. The CDR3 is 17 residues long. Looked up from germline, CDR1 is DFQATT and CDR2 is SNEGSKA (reference sequence).

Only a few counts were recorded for this clonotype. V and J are TRBV6-5 and TRBJ2-3; D unresolved. Germline CDR1 and CDR2: MNHEY and SVGAGI. Trimming removed 2 bases at V and 2 bases at J, with 11 bases between. This CDR3 comprises 15 residues. CDR3 DNA sequence: TGTGCCAGCAGTTACCAACCGCGATACACAGATACGCAGTATTTT. It yields the protein CASSYQPRYTDTQYF.

A few counts support this clonotype. The rearrangement links TRBV5-1 to TRBJ1-6, with a weak D call TRBD1 (6 bases). This CDR3 is built from 16 residues. The V gene lost 4 bases and the J gene lost 1 base, with 12 bases spanning the gap. Germline CDR1 SGHRS, CDR2 YFSETQ. This CDR3 reads CASSLTQGSYNSPLHF. CDR3 bases: TGCGCCAGCAGCCTCACTCAGGGGTCCTATAATTCACCCCTCCACTTT.

The rearrangement links TRBV20-1 to TRBJ2-5; 8 positions agree with TRBD2. Germline assignment: CDR1 DFQATT and CDR2 SNEGSKA (reference sequence). V lost 2 bases to trimming and J lost 1 base; unmatched junction nucleotides: 12. The CDR3 spans 17 residues. CDR3 nucleotide sequence: TGCAGTGCTAGAATCGCTAGCGGGCGCCCTAGCCAAGAGACCCAGTACTTC. Translated: CSARIASGRPSQETQYF.

Many counts were recorded for this clonotype. This rearrangement joins TRBV29-1 to TRBJ2-5, with TRBD1 identical over 10 bases. Trimming took 6 bases from V and 5 from J; bases not matched to a gene: 9. From germline, CDR1 is SQVTM and CDR2 ANQGSEA. The CDR3 is made up of 14 amino acids. The CDR3 spells CSVRRTGGTETQYF. CDR3 coding DNA: TGCAGCGTCCGACGGACAGGGGGGACGGAGACCCAGTACTTC.

The V call is TRBV28, the J call TRBJ1-3, with 10 bases lining up with TRBD1. CDR3 length equals 17 residues. The junction had 8 bases not matched to a gene; V was cut back by 4 bases and J by 2 bases. The germline CDR1 and CDR2 sequences are MDHEN and SYDVKM. The CDR3 here is CASSSPGQGGTGNTIYF. As DNA, the CDR3 is TGTGCCAGCAGTTCTCCCGGACAGGGGGGTACTGGAAACACCATATATTTT.

The table lists this clonotype with many counts. The chain employs TRBV6-5 and TRBJ1-2; 7 bases match TRBD1. This CDR3 contains 15 residues. J gave up 3 bases and V 5 bases, and 9 bases lay outside the gene matches. CDR1 and CDR2 (germline): MNHEY, SVGAGI. The CDR3 nucleotides are TGTGCCAGCAGTGACAGGGCCCGGGATCACTATGGCTACACCTTC. Amino acids: CASSDRARDHYGYTF.

The chain carries TRBV27 and TRBJ2-3; the D gene is possibly TRBD1 (5 bases). The CDR3 covers 14 residues. CDR1 MNHEY and CDR2 SMNVEV come from the germline V gene (reference sequence). Trimming cost V 4 bases and J 6 bases, with 14 bases left between them. Here the CDR3 reads CASSYWGYDDTQYF. The CDR3 DNA sequence: TGTGCCAGCAGTTACTGGGGCTACGACGATACGCAGTATTTT.

This clonotype was recorded at least ten times. CDR3 DNA: TGTGCCAGCAACCCGGCCGAGGTATACACTGAAGCTTTCTTT. It translates to CASNPAEVYTEAFF. This chain connects TRBV6-5 to TRBJ1-1; D ambiguous. The V gene's germline CDR1 is MNHEY and CDR2 SVGAGI. V lost 7 bases and J lost 3, with 15 bases in between. This CDR3 is 14 amino acids long.

This clonotype was recorded a few times. The gene calls are TRBV7-2 and TRBJ1-2; D not certain. V was clipped by 1 base and J by 2 bases, with 11 bases between them. In germline, CDR1 is SGHTA, CDR2 FQGNSA. The CDR3 has 15 amino acids. In DNA form, the CDR3 reads TGTGCCAGCAGCTTAGGGCTGGGGTTGAACTATGGCTACACCTTC. Its protein product is CASSLGLGLNYGYTF.

This clonotype was picked up many times. The chain links TRBV6-6 to TRBJ2-1, with TRBD2 matching over 10 bases. The germline V gene encodes CDR1 MNHNY and CDR2 SVGAGI (reference sequence). CDR3 length: 17 amino acids. Trimming cost V 6 bases and J 2 bases; bases outside gene matches: 10. CDR3 bases: TGTGCCAGCAGGATCGAGAGGACTAGCGGAGCCTACAATGAGCAGTTCTTC. Its protein product is CASRIERTSGAYNEQFF.

This clonotype was detected a few times. The chain employs TRBV5-1 and TRBJ1-1, with a weak D call TRBD1 (6 bases). Germline-derived CDR1 and CDR2 are SGHRS and YFSETQ. The CDR3 is made up of 15 amino acids. Trimming removed 0 bases from V and 3 bases from J, with 12 bases in between. The CDR3 protein is CASSLALYRDTEAFF. The DNA of the CDR3 is TGCGCCAGCAGCTTGGCGCTATACAGGGACACTGAAGCTTTCTTT. The variable domain in full, completed from reference TRBV5-1 and TRBJ1-1, reads KAGVTQTPRYLIKTRGQQVTLSCSPISGHRSVSWYQQTPGQGLQFLFEYFSETQRNKGNFPGRFSGRQFSNSRSEMNVSTLELGDSALYLCASSLALYRDTEAFFGQGTRLTVV.

V usage is TRBV30 and J usage is TRBJ1-3; a weak D match, TRBD1 (5 bases). The CDR3 loop spans 14 amino acids. With 1 base removed from V and 0 bases from J, the gap between germline ends came to 7 bases. Germline V gives CDR1 GTSNPN, CDR2 SVGIG (reference sequence). The CDR3 spells CAWSEGDSGNTIYF. The CDR3 region has the DNA TGTGCCTGGAGTGAAGGGGACTCTGGAAACACCATATATTTT.

This clonotype was seen a handful of times. The chain combines TRBV20-1 with TRBJ1-5; D perhaps matches TRBD1 (5 bases). With 5 bases removed from V and 7 bases from J, the gap between germline ends came to 15 bases. Germline V gene sequence: CDR1 DFQATT, CDR2 SNEGSKA (reference sequence). The CDR3 is made up of 13 amino acids. CDR3 amino acids: CSAGGGWEQPQHF. The CDR3 nucleotides read TGCAGTGCTGGGGGGGGTTGGGAGCAGCCCCAGCATTTT.

This clonotype was recorded a few times. The chain joins TRBV5-1 to TRBJ2-7, with D possibly being TRBD1 (6 bases). V gave up 4 bases and J gave up 4 bases, with 12 bases separating them. The length of the CDR3 is 13 residues. The germline V gene encodes CDR1 SGHRS and CDR2 YFSETQ. CDR3 loop: CASSVDSLYEQYF. The CDR3 DNA sequence: TGCGCCAGCAGCGTGGACAGTTTATACGAGCAGTACTTC. Together with reference TRBV5-1 and TRBJ2-7, the CDR3 gives the full variable domain: KAGVTQTPRYLIKTRGQQVTLSCSPISGHRSVSWYQQTPGQGLQFLFEYFSETQRNKGNFPGRFSGRQFSNSRSEMNVSTLELGDSALYLCASSVDSLYEQYFGPGTRLTVT.

The J gene is TRBJ2-1, the V gene TRBV5-6, with D unresolved. Germline CDR1 is SGHDT and CDR2 is YYEEEE. The CDR3 covers 13 residues. Trimming pared 3 bases from V and 4 bases from J, leaving 8 bases between. The CDR3 region has the DNA TGTGCCAGCAGCTCAACACATTACAATGAGCAGTTCTTC. Residues: CASSSTHYNEQFF.